Following are 8 T cell receptor beta chains from one sample sequenced in a study of blood T cell repertoires in COVID-19. The repertoire was sequenced with immunoSEQ multiplex PCR; TCRdb's copy has only in-frame clones and lacks some. Among about 94,000 clones listed, 65% to 80% were seen once. Sequenced material: peripheral blood. The source of these receptors is a human donor in a cohort sampled during active COVID-19.

This clone was counted only a few times. The chain joins TRBV7-9 to TRBJ2-3; 8 bases are shared with TRBD1. This CDR3 contains 15 residues. The germline V gene encodes CDR1 SEHNR and CDR2 FQNEAQ (reference sequence). Trimming took 3 bases from V and 7 from J; bases not matched to a gene: 9. CDR3 residues: CASSFGQGSINTQYF. Written as DNA, the CDR3 is TGTGCCAGCAGCTTTGGACAGGGCTCGATCAATACGCAGTATTTT. Looking up the rest from reference TRBV7-9 and TRBJ2-3 gives the full variable domain: DTGVSQNPRHKITKRGQNVTFRCDPISEHNRLYWYRQTLGQGPEFLTYFQNEAQLEKSRLLSDRFSAERPKGSFSTLEIQRTEQGDSAMYLCASSFGQGSINTQYFGPGTRLTVL.

This rearrangement joins TRBV5-1 to TRBJ2-2, with D possibly matching TRBD1 (5 bases). Germline-derived CDR1 and CDR2 are SGHRS and YFSETQ. CDR3 size: 15 residues. The V and J ends lost 1 base and 4 bases respectively, with 11 bases between them. The CDR3 DNA reads as TGCGCCAGCAGCTTGTGGGGCGCGACCACCGGGGAGCTGTTTTTT. Encoded protein: CASSLWGATTGELFF.

This clone has only a few counts. The chain combines TRBV19 with TRBJ1-1; 9 nucleotides line up with TRBD1. Per germline, CDR1 LNHDA and CDR2 SQIVND (reference sequence). V dropped 5 bases and J dropped 0; count of bases not matched to a gene: 10. CDR3 length equals 17 residues. The CDR3 is CASSFNRDRAMNTEAFF. The CDR3 DNA is TGTGCCAGTAGTTTTAACCGGGACAGGGCCATGAACACTGAAGCTTTCTTT.

This rearrangement joins TRBV25-1 to TRBJ2-2; a possible D gene is TRBD2 (5 bases). Germline CDR1 is MGHDK and CDR2 is SYGVNS. The ends were cut back, 5 bases at V and 6 bases at J, with 10 bases in the middle. The CDR3 loop spans 13 amino acids. CDR3 sequence (DNA): TGTGCCAGCAGTTTTGGGAGTCCCGGGGAGCTGTTTTTT. Amino acid sequence: CASSFGSPGELFF.

DNA for the CDR3: TGTGCCAGCAGCTTAGCGTCGCGGGGGTCCTACAATGAGCAGTTCTTC. Amino acid sequence: CASSLASRGSYNEQFF. The chain combines TRBV7-9 with TRBJ2-1; TRBD2 aligns across 7 bases. This CDR3 has 16 residues. Trimming took 0 bases from V and 1 from J; bases not matched to a gene: 3. Germline V gene lookup returns CDR1 SEHNR and CDR2 FQNEAQ (reference sequence).

This rearrangement joins TRBV7-2 to TRBJ2-1; 7 nucleotides agree with TRBD2. This CDR3 spans 14 amino acids. Germline loops: CDR1 SGHTA, CDR2 FQGNSA. Trimming took 5 bases from V and 6 from J; bases not matched to a gene: 7. For the CDR3, the DNA is TGTGCCAGCAGCCCGAGGCGGGAGCTCAATGAGCAGTTCTTC. Translated, it gives CASSPRRELNEQFF.

The J gene is TRBJ1-5, the V gene TRBV19; 7 bases line up with TRBD1. In germline, CDR1 is LNHDA, CDR2 SQIVND (reference sequence). Germline trimming cut 8 bases from V and 0 bases from J; bases unmatched to any gene: 13. The CDR3 length is 17 residues. The CDR3: CASAPGQTIYSNQPQHF. CDR3 in DNA: TGTGCCAGTGCACCGGGACAGACAATTTATAGCAATCAGCCCCAGCATTTT.

The V and J genes are TRBV10-1 and TRBJ2-1; D is undetermined. The CDR3 runs 13 residues. Trimming stripped 4 bases from V and 7 bases from J, with 11 bases between. In germline, CDR1 is WNHNN, CDR2 SYGVQD (reference sequence). The CDR3 region is CASSGQWSNEQFF. The CDR3 DNA follows: TGCGCCAGCAGTGGGCAGTGGTCGAATGAGCAGTTCTTC.